What follows describes a single T cell receptor (beta chain). What it binds is not known. TEMRA cells underwent FACS enrichment and CD8+ and CD4+ T cells underwent negative isolation. These data belong to a study of CD8 T cells in Susac syndrome. Regarding the study as a whole: The TCR sequencing and HLA analysis in the study involved a relatively small number of individuals, as the study acknowledged.

This CDR3 is 15 amino acids long. Germline V lookup: CDR1 KGHSH, CDR2 LQKENI. V was clipped by 2 bases and J by 5 bases, with 15 bases between them. RNA totalling about 0.5 to 1 ug underwent reverse transcription with random hexamers. immunoSEQ multiplex PCR amplified TCR beta CDR3 across 54 Vbeta, 13 Jbeta. TCRdb reanalysed the immunoSEQ multiplex PCR reads using MiXCR and keeps one entry per CDR3 protein. The sample lists about 130,000 distinct CDR3 sequences, nearly 95% seen once, with roughly 0.13% in the top ten. This chain connects TRBV18 to TRBJ1-2; D is possibly TRBD1 (5 bases). This sequence originates from a human donor in good health. Sequences were obtained from CD4+ T cells from PBMCs. CDR3 sequence (DNA): TGTGCCAGCTCACCATTTCGGGGGTCCGGGTATGGCTACACCTTC. Translation: CASSPFRGSGYGYTF.